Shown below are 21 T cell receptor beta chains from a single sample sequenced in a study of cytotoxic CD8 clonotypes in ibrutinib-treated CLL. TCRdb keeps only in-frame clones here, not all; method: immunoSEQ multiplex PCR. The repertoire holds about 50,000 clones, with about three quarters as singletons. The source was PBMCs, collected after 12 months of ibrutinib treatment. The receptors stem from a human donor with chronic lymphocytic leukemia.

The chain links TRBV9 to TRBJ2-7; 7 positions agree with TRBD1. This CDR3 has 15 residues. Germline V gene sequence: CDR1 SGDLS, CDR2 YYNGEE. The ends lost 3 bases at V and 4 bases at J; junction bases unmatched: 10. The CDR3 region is CASSEYPGQNYEQYF. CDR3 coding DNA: TGTGCCAGCAGCGAGTATCCGGGACAGAATTACGAGCAGTACTTC.

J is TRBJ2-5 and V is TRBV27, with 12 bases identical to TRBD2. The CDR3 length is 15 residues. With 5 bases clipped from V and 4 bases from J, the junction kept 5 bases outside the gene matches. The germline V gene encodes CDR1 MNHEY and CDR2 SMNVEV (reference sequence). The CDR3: CASSLGLAGRETQYF. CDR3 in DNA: TGTGCCAGCAGTCTAGGACTAGCGGGAAGAGAGACCCAGTACTTC.

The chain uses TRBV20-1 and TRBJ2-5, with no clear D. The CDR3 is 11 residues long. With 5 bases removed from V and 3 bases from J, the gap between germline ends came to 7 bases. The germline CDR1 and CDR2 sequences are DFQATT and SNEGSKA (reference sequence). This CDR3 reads CSAVAEETQYF. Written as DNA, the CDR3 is TGCAGTGCTGTTGCGGAAGAGACCCAGTACTTC.

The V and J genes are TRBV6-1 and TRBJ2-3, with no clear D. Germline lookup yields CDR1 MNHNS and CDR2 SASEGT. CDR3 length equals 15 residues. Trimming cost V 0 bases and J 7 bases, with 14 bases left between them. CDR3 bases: TGTGCCAGCAGTGAAGCGCAAAGTAGTGACTATACGCAGTATTTT. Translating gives CASSEAQSSDYTQYF.

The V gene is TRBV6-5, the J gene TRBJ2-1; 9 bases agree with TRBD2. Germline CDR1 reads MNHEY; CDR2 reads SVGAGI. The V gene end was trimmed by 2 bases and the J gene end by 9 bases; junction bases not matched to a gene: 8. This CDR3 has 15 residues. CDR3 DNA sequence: TGTGCCAGCAGTTACGCAGCGGGAGGACGACTTGAGCAGTTCTTC. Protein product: CASSYAAGGRLEQFF.

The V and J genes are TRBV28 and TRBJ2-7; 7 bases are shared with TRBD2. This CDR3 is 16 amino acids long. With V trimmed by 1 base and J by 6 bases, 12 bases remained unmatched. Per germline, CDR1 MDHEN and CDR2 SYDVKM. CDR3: CASSLLAPEGGREQYF. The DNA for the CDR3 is TGTGCCAGCAGTTTATTGGCCCCGGAGGGAGGGCGCGAGCAGTACTTC. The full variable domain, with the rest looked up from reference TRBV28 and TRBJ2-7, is DVKVTQSSRYLVKRTGEKVFLECVQDMDHENMFWYRQDPGLGLRLIYFSYDVKMKEKGDIPEGYSVSREKKERFSLILESASTNQTSMYLCASSLLAPEGGREQYFGPGTRLTVT.

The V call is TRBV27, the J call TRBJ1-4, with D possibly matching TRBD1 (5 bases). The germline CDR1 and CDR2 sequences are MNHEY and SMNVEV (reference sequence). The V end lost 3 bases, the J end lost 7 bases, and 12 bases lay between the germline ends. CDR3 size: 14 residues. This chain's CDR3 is CASSFLAGSEKLFF. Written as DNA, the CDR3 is TGTGCCAGCAGTTTTCTGGCAGGGAGTGAAAAACTGTTTTTT. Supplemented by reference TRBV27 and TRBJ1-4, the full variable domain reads EAQVTQNPRYLITVTGKKLTVTCSQNMNHEYMSWYRQDPGLGLRQIYYSMNVEVTDKGDVPEGYKVSRKEKRNFPLILESPSPNQTSLYFCASSFLAGSEKLFFGSGTQLSVL.

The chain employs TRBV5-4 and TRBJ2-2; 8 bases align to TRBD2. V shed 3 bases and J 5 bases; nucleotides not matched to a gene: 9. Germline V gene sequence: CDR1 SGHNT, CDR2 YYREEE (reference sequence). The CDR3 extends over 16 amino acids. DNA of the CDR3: TGTGCCAGCAGCTCCCTGGGACTAGTTCGTACCGGGGAGCTGTTTTTT. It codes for CASSSLGLVRTGELFF.

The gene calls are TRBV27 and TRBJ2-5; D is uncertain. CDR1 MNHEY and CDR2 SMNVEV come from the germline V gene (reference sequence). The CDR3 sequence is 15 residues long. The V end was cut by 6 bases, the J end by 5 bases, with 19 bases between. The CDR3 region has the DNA TGTGCCAGCAGACCTGGACCCTACCAGTTGGAGACCCAGTACTTC. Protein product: CASRPGPYQLETQYF.

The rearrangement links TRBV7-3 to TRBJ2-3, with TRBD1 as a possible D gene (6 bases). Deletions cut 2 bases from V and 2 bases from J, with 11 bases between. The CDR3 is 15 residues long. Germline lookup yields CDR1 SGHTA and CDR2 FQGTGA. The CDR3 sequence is CASSLEGQDTDTQYF. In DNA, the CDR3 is TGTGCCAGCAGCTTAGAGGGACAAGACACAGATACGCAGTATTTT. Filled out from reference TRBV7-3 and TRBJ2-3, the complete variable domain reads GAGVSQTPSNKVTEKGKYVELRCDPISGHTALYWYRQSLGQGPEFLIYFQGTGAADDSGLPNDRFFAVRPEGSVSTLKIQRTERGDSAVYLCASSLEGQDTDTQYFGPGTRLTVL.

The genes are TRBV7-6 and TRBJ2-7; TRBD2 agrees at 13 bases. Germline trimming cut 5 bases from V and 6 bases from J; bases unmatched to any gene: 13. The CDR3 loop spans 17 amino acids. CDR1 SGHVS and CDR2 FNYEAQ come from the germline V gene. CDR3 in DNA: TGTGCCAGCAGCAAAGGACTAGCGGGAGCCAGGGGCGCCGAGCAGTACTTC. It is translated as CASSKGLAGARGAEQYF.

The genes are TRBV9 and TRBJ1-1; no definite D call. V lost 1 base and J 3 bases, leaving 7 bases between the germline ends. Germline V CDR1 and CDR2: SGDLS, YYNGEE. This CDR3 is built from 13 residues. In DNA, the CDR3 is TGTGCCAGCAGCGTAAGGACCGACACTGAAGCTTTCTTT. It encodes CASSVRTDTEAFF.

The CDR3 nucleotides are TGTGCCAGCAGCCCCGGACAGGTCATCGGGACCCAGTACTTC. Protein product: CASSPGQVIGTQYF. The chain recombines TRBV28 with TRBJ2-5; 7 positions match TRBD1. The CDR3 spans 14 residues. The junction had 11 bases not matched to a gene; V was cut back by 6 bases and J by 7 bases. Looked up from germline, CDR1 is MDHEN and CDR2 is SYDVKM.

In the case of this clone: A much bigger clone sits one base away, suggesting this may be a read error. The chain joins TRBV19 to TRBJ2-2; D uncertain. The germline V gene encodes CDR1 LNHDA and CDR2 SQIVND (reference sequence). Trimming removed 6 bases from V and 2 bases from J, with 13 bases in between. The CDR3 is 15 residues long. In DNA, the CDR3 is TGTGCCAGTAGGACTCCCGGCAGAAACACCGGGGAGCTGTTTTTT. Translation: CASRTPGRNTGELFF.

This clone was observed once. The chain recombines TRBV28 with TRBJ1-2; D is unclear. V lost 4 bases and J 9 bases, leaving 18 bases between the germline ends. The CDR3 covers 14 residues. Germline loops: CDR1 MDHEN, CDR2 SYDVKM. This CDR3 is CASSSRTGARRYTF. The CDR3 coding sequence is TGTGCCAGCAGTTCCCGGACGGGTGCCCGTCGCTACACCTTC.

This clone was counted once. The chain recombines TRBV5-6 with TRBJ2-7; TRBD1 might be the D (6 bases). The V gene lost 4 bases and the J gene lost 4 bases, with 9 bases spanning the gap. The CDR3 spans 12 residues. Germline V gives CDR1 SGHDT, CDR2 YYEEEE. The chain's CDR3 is CASSHGQYEQYF. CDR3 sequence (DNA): TGTGCCAGCAGCCACGGACAGTACGAGCAGTACTTC.

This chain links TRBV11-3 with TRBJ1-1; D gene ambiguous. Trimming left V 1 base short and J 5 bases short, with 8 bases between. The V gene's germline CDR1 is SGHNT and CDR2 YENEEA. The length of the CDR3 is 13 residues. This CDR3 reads CASSLGFGTEAFF. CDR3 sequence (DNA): TGTGCCAGCAGCTTAGGGTTCGGGACTGAAGCTTTCTTT.

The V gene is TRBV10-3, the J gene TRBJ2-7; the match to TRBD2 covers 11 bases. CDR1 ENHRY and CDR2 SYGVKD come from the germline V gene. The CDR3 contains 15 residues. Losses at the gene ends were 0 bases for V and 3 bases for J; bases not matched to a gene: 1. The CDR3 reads CAISESLAGGYEQYF. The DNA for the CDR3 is TGTGCCATCAGTGAGTCGCTAGCGGGGGGCTACGAGCAGTACTTC.

The CDR3 DNA is TGTGCCAGCAGCTTAGTGGACAGGGCGACAGATACGCAGTATTTT. Translating it yields CASSLVDRATDTQYF. The chain combines TRBV5-6 with TRBJ2-3, with TRBD1 matching 8 bases. Per germline, CDR1 SGHDT and CDR2 YYEEEE. The CDR3 has 15 residues. Unmatched junction bases numbered 5, after V lost 2 bases and J lost 3 bases.

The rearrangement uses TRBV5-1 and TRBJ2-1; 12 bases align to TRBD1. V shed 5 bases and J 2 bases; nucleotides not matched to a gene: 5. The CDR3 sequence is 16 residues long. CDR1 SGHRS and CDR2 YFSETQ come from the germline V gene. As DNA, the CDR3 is TGCGCCAGCAGTCGGGACAGGGGGCATACCTACAATGAGCAGTTCTTC. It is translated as CASSRDRGHTYNEQFF.

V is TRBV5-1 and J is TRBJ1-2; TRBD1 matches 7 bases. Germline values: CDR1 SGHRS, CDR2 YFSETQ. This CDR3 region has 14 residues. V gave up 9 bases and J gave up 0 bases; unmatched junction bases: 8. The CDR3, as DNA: TGCGCCATACAGGGGACCACAGCTAACTATGGCTACACCTTC. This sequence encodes CAIQGTTANYGYTF.